This T cell receptor (beta chain) was documented in a study of shared clonotypes between healthy human individuals. As for the study in general: Researchers drew samples from a couple of women and a few men aged 18 to 49.

DNA at 200 ng, tens of thousands of T cell genomes, went into sorted-subset replicate PCRs. Assay: immunoSEQ multiplex PCR; the TCRdb copy retains only in-frame clones and omits some. This sample yields millions of clones, of which around 94% are seen a single time; 0.11% to 0.15% belongs to the top ten. Germline CDR1 reads LNHDA; CDR2 reads SQIVND (reference sequence). The CDR3 is 14 residues long. Deletions cut 5 bases from V and 6 bases from J, with 13 bases between. Sequencing input: naive CD4+ T cells sorted from blood. This sample's subset: CD45RA+ positively selected. The origin of this receptor is a man in his late teens or twenties in good health. The chain has TRBV19 and TRBJ2-2; D is uncertain. This CDR3 reads CASSSGPGAGELFF. As DNA, the CDR3 is TGTGCCAGTAGTTCAGGACCCGGCGCCGGGGAGCTGTTTTTT. Using reference TRBV19 and TRBJ2-2 for the parts outside the CDR3, the full variable domain is DGGITQSPKYLFRKEGQNVTLSCEQNLNHDAMYWYRQDPGQGLRLIYYSQIVNDFQKGDIAEGYSVSREKKESFPLTVTSAQKNPTAFYLCASSSGPGAGELFFGEGSRLTVL.